The clone carrying this T cell receptor beta chain was found many times. Its antigen remains unknown. The sample comes from a study of T cells in Graves' hyperthyroidism and ophthalmopathy. Regarding the study as a whole: The model anticipated ophthalmopathy a median approximately 6.5 months pre-onset.

Using RNA transcripts as the source, TCR beta CDR3 regions were amplified. A set of HTBI primers served as the primers for a first-round RT-PCR of the TCR CDR3. TCRdb reprocessed the multiplex PCR reads via MiXCR and lists one record per CDR3 protein. The table shows about 96,000 distinct CDR3 sequences, with approximately 56% occurring only once. Disease duration under 2 months; hyperthyroidism patients were aged 18 to 65. Trimming at V came to 6 bases and at J to 3 bases, leaving 5 bases not matched to a gene. The CDR3 runs 14 residues. Germline CDR1 reads DFQATT; CDR2 reads SNEGSKA (reference sequence).

Sequencing was performed on blood. The chain employs TRBV20-1 and TRBJ1-6; 7 nucleotides match TRBD1. The clonotype was recovered from a woman aged 40 to 49 with Graves' hyperthyroidism. This chain's CDR3 is CSARDRIYNSPLHF. In nucleotides, the CDR3 is TGCAGTGCCCGGGACAGAATCTATAATTCACCCCTCCACTTT.